The 8 T cell receptor beta chains in this list originate from one sample, sequenced in a study of T cell clonality in common variable immunodeficiency. The assay was immunoSEQ multiplex PCR, and TCRdb's table has in-frame clones only and misses some. The sample lists approximately 50,000 clones, none appearing once, the ten largest making up around 0.8%. The sequenced sample consisted of peripheral blood mononuclear cells. These receptors originate from a person aged 18 to 75 in good health.

This clone showed up many times. The observed sequence ends 3 residues before the CDR3 terminus, with the missing tail filled in from the germline J gene. This chain connects TRBV14 to TRBJ2-7; D may be TRBD2 (6 bases). With 4 bases removed from V and 6 bases from J, the gap between germline ends came to 13 bases. This CDR3 contains 13 residues. CDR1 is SGHDN and CDR2 is FVKESK in the germline V gene. Partial CDR3 DNA: TGTGCCAGCAGCCCGGGACTGCGTGGCGAG. As protein: CASSPGLRGE. The full CDR3 reads CASSPGLRGEQYF.

This clone has at least ten counts. The read halts 3 residues ahead of the CDR3 end, with the missing end drawn from the germline J gene. The chain has TRBV7-9 and TRBJ1-6; a possible D gene is TRBD1 (6 bases). V shed 4 bases and J shed 3 bases, with 10 bases lying between them. Germline V CDR1 and CDR2: SEHNR, FQNEAQ (reference sequence). The CDR3 has 15 amino acids. CDR3 in amino acids: CASSSTGLYNSPLHF. The DNA read from the CDR3 is TGTGCCAGCAGCTCGACAGGCCTCTATAATTCACCC.

Concerning this clone: A much larger clone sits a single nucleotide away, making a read error possible. The covered CDR3 bases are TGCGCCAGCAGCTTGGGGGGGACAGGTATAGAAGATACC. Protein product: CASSLGGTGIEDT. The whole CDR3 sequence is CASSLGGTGIEDTQYF. This chain links TRBV5-1 with TRBJ2-5; 8 bases are shared with TRBD1. The read ends 3 residues before the CDR3 terminus; that terminus is restored from the germline J gene. CDR1 SGHRS and CDR2 YFSETQ come from the germline V gene. This CDR3 is built from 16 residues. The variable domain in full, with the rest retrieved from reference TRBV5-1 and TRBJ2-5, is KAGVTQTPRYLIKTRGQQVTLSCSPISGHRSVSWYQQTPGQGLQFLFEYFSETQRNKGNFPGRFSGRQFSNSRSEMNVSTLELGDSALYLCASSLGGTGIEDTQYFGPGTRLLVL.

This clone was found many times. The DNA read from the CDR3 is TGCGCCAGCAGCTTGGCCCAGGGAAGGGATGGC. It is translated as CASSLAQGRDG. The whole CDR3 protein is CASSLAQGRDGYTF. The V and J genes are TRBV5-1 and TRBJ1-2, with D perhaps TRBD1 (5 bases). The read stops 3 residues short of the end of the CDR3; the missing end is completed from the germline J gene. Looked up from germline, CDR1 is SGHRS and CDR2 is YFSETQ. V lost 0 bases to trimming and J lost 6 bases, with 12 bases between them. The CDR3 covers 14 residues.

This clone occurred many times. The read halts 3 residues ahead of the CDR3 end, with the missing end drawn from the germline J gene. The chain combines TRBV5-1 with TRBJ1-2; D not certain. This CDR3 is built from 17 residues. Germline CDR1 is SGHRS and CDR2 is YFSETQ. V shed 2 bases and J shed 3 bases, with 20 bases lying between them. This CDR3 is CASSLGLAPSSDYGYTF. CDR3 DNA, as far as it was read: TGCGCCAGCAGCTTAGGGTTGGCACCTTCCTCAGACTATGGC.

This clone was recorded at least ten times. The missing CDR3 end, 3 residues past where the read stops, is filled in from the germline J gene. The chain carries TRBV6-2 or TRBV6-3 and TRBJ2-2, with a possible D match to TRBD2 (6 bases). The CDR3 totals 17 residues. Germline V gives CDR1 MNHEY, CDR2 SVGEGT. V gave up 5 bases and J gave up 6 bases, with 22 bases separating them. Partial CDR3 DNA: TGTGCCAGCAGTCCTATTCGGGACTCCACTTCATCCGGGGAG. Protein sequence: CASSPIRDSTSSGE. The complete CDR3 protein is CASSPIRDSTSSGELFF.

With regard to this clone: The DNA ends 3 residues before the CDR3 does, and the rest of the CDR3 is filled in from the germline J gene. The chain employs TRBV2 and TRBJ1-4; 7 bases fit TRBD1. The germline V gene encodes CDR1 SNHLY and CDR2 FYNNEI. This CDR3 comprises 15 residues. CDR3 bases read: TGTGCCAGCAGTGGACAGGGTTCGAACACCGGGGAA. Amino acid sequence: CASSGQGSNTGE. The CDR3 in its entirety is CASSGQGSNTGELFF.

There are many counts of this clone. The read finishes 3 residues shy of the CDR3 end, and the germline J gene is used to complete it. The chain combines TRBV19 with TRBJ1-2, with TRBD1 matching over 8 bases. Germline V CDR1 and CDR2: LNHDA, SQIVND (reference sequence). CDR3 length equals 15 residues. The part of the CDR3 DNA that was read is TGTGCCAGTACCTCGGGTCAGGGGGCCTGGGGCGGC. Translated: CASTSGQGAWGG. The entire CDR3 protein is CASTSGQGAWGGYTF.